Each of the 9 T cell receptor beta chains below was sequenced from the same sample in a study of vaccination and CD4 T cells after COVID-19 (dated by TCRdb to 2021 to 2024). To prepare the library, PCR was applied. TCRdb shows the sequencer as Illumina iSeq 100. At the Johns Hopkins FTIC core, DNA from the cultured CD4+ T cells underwent TCR sequencing with the Oncomine TCR Beta short-read assay. Through fastp at Q25 and MiXCR, TCRdb rebuilt clones from the public reads, retaining in-frame beta chains. Identical CDR3 proteins give one entry, which carries the most common genes and DNA. In all, the sample holds 11,000 or so distinct CDR3 sequences, and 40% to 45% of those were seen once. 6.5% to 8% of the sample comes from the top ten. The meaning of the sample's treatment or condition label: roughly 10-day PBMC culture with coronavirus spike peptide pools or control peptides (ViraFEST assay). Their specific antigens are unknown.

Sequencing was carried out using CD4+ T cells from blood, cultured in vitro. These receptors came from a human donor who had recovered from COVID-19.

The V gene is TRBV19, the J gene TRBJ1-5; 7 bases agree with TRBD1. The germline CDR1 and CDR2 sequences are LNHDA and SQIVND (reference sequence). The CDR3 has 15 residues. The J segment lost 2 bases and the V segment lost 6 bases, leaving 7 bases of the junction unmatched. DNA of the CDR3: TGTGCCAGTAGCGCCAGTGGACAGGGCAATCAGCCCCAGCATTTT. Its translation: CASSASGQGNQPQHF.

The chain couples TRBV2 to TRBJ1-1; D perhaps matches TRBD1 (5 bases). Trimming pared 7 bases from V and 2 bases from J, leaving 14 bases between. The CDR3 is 14 residues long. Germline CDR1 SNHLY, CDR2 FYNNEI. CDR3 in DNA: TGTGCCAGCACTATCGGGGGGATCAACACTGAAGCTTTCTTT. This codes for CASTIGGINTEAFF.

The chain joins TRBV19 to TRBJ2-7; TRBD2 might be the D (6 bases). This CDR3 contains 17 residues. The germline V and J ends were trimmed by 8 bases and 0 bases, with 23 bases remaining between them. Germline CDR1 LNHDA, CDR2 SQIVND (reference sequence). CDR3 coding DNA: TGTGCCAGTGCGACAGTACATTCGGCTAGCGACTCCTACGAGCAGTACTTC. Protein sequence: CASATVHSASDSYEQYF.

This clonotype has a handful of counts. This rearrangement joins TRBV27 to TRBJ1-5; D unclear. Germline V gives CDR1 MNHEY, CDR2 SMNVEV (reference sequence). V was trimmed by 5 bases and J by 1 base, leaving 12 bases between them. There are 15 residues in the CDR3. This chain's CDR3 is CASSVGVKSNQPQHF. Written as DNA, the CDR3 is TGTGCCAGCAGTGTGGGAGTTAAGAGCAATCAGCCCCAGCATTTT.

V and J are TRBV12-3 or TRBV12-4 and TRBJ1-2; maybe TRBD1 (6 bases). Trimming took off 5 bases at V and 0 bases at J, with 10 bases between the two ends. This CDR3 has 14 residues. The CDR3 DNA is TGTGCCAGCAGTCTCAGGGGTACTAACTATGGCTACACCTTC. This codes for CASSLRGTNYGYTF.

V gene TRBV6-1 combines with J gene TRBJ2-7, with 8 bases aligning to TRBD1. With V trimmed by 7 bases and J by 6 bases, 11 bases remained unmatched. CDR3 length: 14 amino acids. Looked up from germline, CDR1 is MNHNS and CDR2 is SASEGT. The CDR3 loop reads CASTTGGRRGEQYF. As DNA, the CDR3 is TGTGCCAGCACCACAGGGGGTAGGAGAGGCGAGCAGTACTTC.

This chain connects TRBV29-1 to TRBJ2-5; no reliable D call. Trimming stripped 4 bases from V and 5 bases from J, with 5 bases between. This CDR3 contains 10 residues. Looked up from germline, CDR1 is SQVTM and CDR2 is ANQGSEA. The CDR3 loop is CSVAPETQYF. In DNA form, the CDR3 reads TGCAGCGTTGCTCCTGAGACCCAGTACTTC.

In the case of this clonotype: One end of the junction does not line up with germline, which may come from a read error. This rearrangement joins TRBV24-1 to TRBJ2-7; 8 positions agree with TRBD2. Germline CDR1 and CDR2: KGHDR and SFDVKD. This CDR3 has 13 residues. The CDR3 nucleotides are TGTGCCACCCGGGGGGGGCCAGCCTACGAGCAGTATTTC. Its protein product is CATRGGPAYEQYF.

This clonotype was found a few times. The chain links TRBV25-1 to TRBJ1-2, with D maybe TRBD1 (6 bases). Germline CDR1 MGHDK, CDR2 SYGVNS. V lost 11 bases, J lost 4 bases, and 20 bases lay in between. This CDR3 contains 14 residues. DNA for the CDR3: TGTGCCGCCACGGGGCAGGGGACCTTCTATGGCTACACCTTC. Protein sequence: CAATGQGTFYGYTF.